The 20 T cell receptor beta chains below come from one sample, sequenced in a study of post-analysis software for immune sequencing data. Study conclusions and caveats: Five or six TRBV segments, TRBV5-6, TRBV5-1 and TRBV20-1 among them, were found more frequent in patients than controls.

cDNA libraries of TCR beta carried unique molecular identifiers. MiXCR, applied by TCRdb to the PCR reads, yields one record per CDR3 protein. Of roughly 600,000 distinct CDR3 sequences listed, 40% to 50% are singletons. Antigens of these TCRs are unknown. Specimen: blood. The receptors stem from a girl aged 5 to 17 with multiple sclerosis.

The chain has TRBV12-3 or TRBV12-4 and TRBJ1-1, with TRBD1 matching 9 bases. Trimming at V came to 4 bases and at J to 5 bases, leaving 2 bases not matched to a gene. The CDR3 length is 13 residues. The CDR3 loop is CASSWTGVTEAFF. In nucleotides, the CDR3 is TGTGCCAGCAGTTGGACAGGGGTGACTGAAGCTTTCTTT.

The V gene is TRBV10-2, the J gene TRBJ2-1; 8 bases are a match to TRBD2. The CDR3 sequence is 18 residues long. Germline lookup yields CDR1 WSHSY and CDR2 SAAADI. V lost 4 bases and J lost 4; bases outside the gene matches: 15. The CDR3 sequence: CASSGQRERGGGYNEQFF. CDR3 DNA: TGCGCCAGCAGTGGGCAGCGGGAGAGGGGGGGAGGGTACAATGAGCAGTTCTTC.

In this sample, this clonotype turned up a few times. This sequence joins TRBV3-1 and TRBJ2-1; D might be TRBD2 (5 bases). With 3 bases removed from V and 0 bases from J, the gap between germline ends came to 12 bases. CDR1 and CDR2 (germline): LGHDT, YNNKEL (reference sequence). This CDR3 has 16 amino acids. CDR3 bases: TGTGCCAGCAGCCATCCCCTAGCAAGCTCCTACAATGAGCAGTTCTTC. It codes for CASSHPLASSYNEQFF.

About this clonotype itself: A much larger clone lies one base from this, so it may be a read error. J is TRBJ1-2 and V is TRBV29-1; D might be TRBD1 (6 bases). V was pared by 6 bases and J by 4 bases, with 18 bases between. The length of the CDR3 is 14 residues. Germline CDR1 SQVTM, CDR2 ANQGSEA. Here the CDR3 reads CSVVGGDISYGYTF. DNA of the CDR3: TGCAGCGTAGTGGGAGGGGACATCTCCTATGGCTACACCTTC.

This clonotype was detected only a few times. CDR3 loop: CAISVLQGADSPLHF. The CDR3 DNA sequence: TGTGCCATCAGTGTGTTACAGGGGGCGGATTCACCCCTCCACTTT. This chain joins TRBV10-3 and TRBJ1-6; 9 positions match TRBD1. V gave up 4 bases and J gave up 8 bases; unmatched junction bases: 6. Germline loops: CDR1 ENHRY, CDR2 SYGVKD. The CDR3 has 15 amino acids.

The chain combines TRBV12-3 or TRBV12-4 with TRBJ2-7; 7 nucleotides agree with TRBD1. The J call is doubtful: the DNA matches TRBJ2-5 better. The CDR3 totals 14 residues. Written as DNA, the CDR3 is TGTGCCAGCAGTCCCCGGGACAGTCGGGAGACCCAGTACTTC. Protein product: CASSPRDSRETQYF.

This chain connects TRBV12-3 or TRBV12-4 to TRBJ1-5, with a weak D call TRBD1 (5 bases). Trimming took 5 bases from V and 4 from J, leaving 12 bases between them. This CDR3 is built from 14 residues. This chain's CDR3 is CASSHGQINQPQHF. The DNA of the CDR3 is TGTGCCAGCAGTCACGGACAAATTAATCAGCCCCAGCATTTT.

This CDR3 is CASSHRAGAEEQFF. The CDR3 nucleotides are TGCGCCAGCAGCCACCGAGCGGGAGCGGAAGAGCAGTTCTTC. The chain has TRBV4-1 and TRBJ2-1; 8 nucleotides match TRBD2. Germline CDR1 is MGHRA and CDR2 is YSYEKL. The CDR3 covers 14 residues. J lost 10 bases, V lost 3 bases, and 8 bases had no gene match.

The J gene is TRBJ2-4, the V gene TRBV4-1; perhaps TRBD2 as D (6 bases). The closer fit of TRBJ2-7 to the DNA end suggests the J call may be wrong. The germline V gene has CDR1 MGHRA and CDR2 YSYEKL. The CDR3 loop spans 16 amino acids. The CDR3 protein is CASSQGGREYVYEQYF. The CDR3 coding sequence is TGCGCCAGCAGCCAAGGGGGACGGGAGTATGTGTACGAGCAGTACTTC.

The chain uses TRBV20-1 and TRBJ1-6; D unresolved. The germline CDR1 and CDR2 sequences are DFQATT and SNEGSKA (reference sequence). With 3 bases removed from V and 10 bases from J, the gap between germline ends came to 13 bases. This CDR3 spans 13 amino acids. Written as DNA, the CDR3 is TGCAGTGCTAGGGTAGTCGGGAAATCACCCCTCCACTTT. Amino acids: CSARVVGKSPLHF.

This clonotype was observed a handful of times. CDR3 residues: CASSESRDYGYTF. The CDR3 DNA reads as TGCGCCAGCAGTGAGTCCAGGGACTATGGCTACACCTTC. The chain combines TRBV10-2 with TRBJ1-2; possibly TRBD1 for D (5 bases). V was cut by 0 bases and J by 3 bases, with 5 bases left in between. CDR1 is WSHSY, CDR2 SAAADI, per germline. The CDR3 extends over 13 amino acids.

The V gene is TRBV24-1, the J gene TRBJ2-7; the match to TRBD1 covers 11 bases. The J call may be in error: the DNA end matches TRBJ2-5 better. The length of the CDR3 is 16 residues. Germline V gene data show CDR1 as KGHDR and CDR2 as SFDVKD. This CDR3 reads CATSGTGTGGGETQYF. DNA for the CDR3: TGTGCCACCAGTGGTACGGGGACAGGGGGTGGGGAGACCCAGTACTTC.

In the case of this clonotype: Sequence at one end of the junction differs from germline and may be a read error. The V and J genes are TRBV5-1 and TRBJ2-6; 11 bases map to TRBD1. This CDR3 is 16 amino acids long. Germline V gives CDR1 SGHRS, CDR2 YFSETQ. CDR3 in amino acids: CTSGGTGGFGANVLTF. The CDR3 DNA sequence: TGCACCAGCGGCGGGACAGGGGGTTTTGGGGCCAACGTCCTGACTTTC. Supplemented by reference TRBV5-1 and TRBJ2-6, the full variable domain reads KAGVTQTPRYLIKTRGQQVTLSCSPISGHRSVSWYQQTPGQGLQFLFEYFSETQRNKGNFPGRFSGRQFSNSRSEMNVSTLELGDSALYLCTSGGTGGFGANVLTFGAGSRLTVL.

In its sample, this clonotype was seen a few times. The chain is built from TRBV5-5 and TRBJ2-7; the match to TRBD2 covers 9 bases. Per the germline V gene, CDR1 is SGHKS and CDR2 is YYEKEE (reference sequence). The V gene end was trimmed by 1 base and the J gene end by 2 bases; junction bases not matched to a gene: 19. CDR3 length equals 20 residues. CDR3 sequence: CASSLNVVTSGKRVTYEQYF. Written as DNA, the CDR3 is TGTGCCAGCAGCTTGAACGTCGTGACTAGCGGAAAACGCGTGACCTACGAGCAGTACTTC.

The sample holds a few counts of this clonotype. The CDR3 DNA sequence: TGTGCCAGCAGTTTAGCCGCGACCCTAACGAACACCGGGGAGCTGTTTTTT. Encoded protein: CASSLAATLTNTGELFF. The V gene is TRBV12-3 or TRBV12-4, the J gene TRBJ2-2; D unresolved. The V gene lost 0 bases and the J gene lost 0 bases, with 11 bases spanning the gap. The CDR3 is made up of 17 amino acids.

In the case of this clonotype: The junction and the germline gene differ at one end; a read error may be behind it. The J gene is TRBJ2-3, the V gene TRBV12-3 or TRBV12-4; D may be TRBD1 or TRBD2 (5 bases each). The CDR3 runs to 15 residues. The CDR3 DNA reads as TGTGCCAGCAGTTTAGGGGGGAGTGAGGCAGATACGGAGTATTTT. It translates to CASSLGGSEADTEYF.

The chain recombines TRBV27 with TRBJ2-1; no reliable D call. Germline V gene lookup returns CDR1 MNHEY and CDR2 SMNVEV (reference sequence). V lost 5 bases and J 5 bases, leaving 13 bases between the germline ends. The CDR3 covers 14 residues. CDR3 loop: CASSLVASNNEQFF. CDR3 in DNA: TGTGCCAGCAGTCTGGTAGCTTCTAACAATGAGCAGTTCTTC.

The rearrangement joins TRBV28 to TRBJ2-1; 7 bases map to TRBD1. The V and J ends lost 5 bases and 4 bases, in that order; junction bases with no gene match: 11. The CDR3 has 16 amino acids. CDR1 is MDHEN, CDR2 SYDVKM, per germline. The CDR3 reads CASSKPRGDSYNEQFF. CDR3 bases: TGTGCCAGCAGTAAACCCAGAGGGGACAGTTACAATGAGCAGTTCTTC. Using reference TRBV28 and TRBJ2-1 for the parts outside the CDR3, the full variable domain is DVKVTQSSRYLVKRTGEKVFLECVQDMDHENMFWYRQDPGLGLRLIYFSYDVKMKEKGDIPEGYSVSREKKERFSLILESASTNQTSMYLCASSKPRGDSYNEQFFGPGTRLTVL.

In its sample, this clonotype was seen a few times. The chain is built from TRBV3-1 and TRBJ2-7; D is ambiguous. The V end was cut by 1 base, the J end by 5 bases, with 3 bases between. The CDR3 covers 11 residues. The V gene's germline CDR1 is LGHDT and CDR2 YNNKEL (reference sequence). The CDR3 sequence: CASSQGHEQYF. In nucleotides, the CDR3 is TGTGCCAGCAGCCAAGGTCACGAGCAGTACTTC.

The chain is built from TRBV10-3 and TRBJ1-2; perhaps TRBD1 as D (5 bases). Germline V gives CDR1 ENHRY, CDR2 SYGVKD. The CDR3 sequence is 14 residues long. Trimming removed 7 bases from V and 4 bases from J, with 16 bases in between. The CDR3, as DNA: TGTGCCATCACCCGGGGGGTCCTCCGCTATGGCTACACCTTC. This sequence encodes CAITRGVLRYGYTF.